The 15 T cell receptor beta chains in this list originate from one sample, sequenced in a study of post-analysis software for immune sequencing data. Study results and limitations: Five TRBV segments appeared more often in patients than in controls, and TRBV5-6, TRBV5-1 and TRBV20-1 were among these.

Their cognate antigens are unknown. Carried by the TCR beta cDNA libraries were unique molecular identifiers. TCRdb used MiXCR to reprocess the PCR reads, holding one entry per CDR3 protein. Here the sample spans a few hundred thousand distinct CDR3 sequences, less than 40% being singletons. Material for sequencing was blood. The receptors derive from a girl aged 5-17 years with multiple sclerosis.

This clonotype was observed at least ten times. The genes are TRBV25-1 and TRBJ2-1; D is undetermined. The V and J ends lost 4 bases and 9 bases respectively, with 16 bases between them. The CDR3 contains 14 residues. Germline V gene data show CDR1 as MGHDK and CDR2 as SYGVNS. CDR3 protein: CASSGSPEYGEQFF. The CDR3 DNA reads TGTGCCAGCAGTGGGAGCCCGGAGTACGGTGAGCAGTTCTTC.

V and J are TRBV19 and TRBJ2-7; 8 bases are a match to TRBD1. The CDR3 extends over 15 amino acids. From germline, CDR1 is LNHDA and CDR2 SQIVND (reference sequence). V dropped 6 bases and J dropped 7; count of bases not matched to a gene: 14. The DNA of the CDR3 is TGTGCCAGTAGCGAAACAGGCGGGACAGGCGCTGAGCAGTACTTC. It encodes CASSETGGTGAEQYF.

In the case of this clonotype: A much larger clone lies one base from this, so it may be a read error. The rearrangement links TRBV12-3 or TRBV12-4 to TRBJ2-1; D is uncertain. Trimming cost V 5 bases and J 2 bases, with 13 bases left between them. The CDR3 runs to 15 residues. As DNA, the CDR3 is TGTGCCAGCAGTCCATCGGCGACTCCCTACAATGAGCAGTTCTTC. Encoded protein: CASSPSATPYNEQFF.

There are many counts of this clonotype. This sequence joins TRBV5-6 and TRBJ2-7; tentatively, D is TRBD2 (5 bases). Per the germline V gene, CDR1 is SGHDT and CDR2 is YYEEEE. The CDR3 sequence is 12 residues long. The V end lost 5 bases, the J end lost 5 bases, and 11 bases lay between the germline ends. The CDR3 region is CASSSEGDEQYF. The CDR3, as DNA: TGTGCCAGCAGTTCCGAGGGAGACGAGCAGTACTTC.

This clonotype has a count of ten or more. V and J are TRBV12-3 or TRBV12-4 and TRBJ2-1, with D tentatively TRBD2 (6 bases). The V end was cut by 2 bases, the J end by 6 bases, with 14 bases between. The CDR3 totals 15 residues. CDR3 in DNA: TGTGCCAGCAGTTTATCGGCGGGGAGGTCCAATGAGCAGTTCTTC. This gives the protein CASSLSAGRSNEQFF.

DNA for the CDR3: TGTGCCATCAGTGAGACAACCTACGACAGGGTTGCAGCCTACGAGCAGTACTTC. Its protein product is CAISETTYDRVAAYEQYF. The chain joins TRBV10-3 to TRBJ2-7, with TRBD1 identical over 7 bases. The germline V gene has CDR1 ENHRY and CDR2 SYGVKD. This CDR3 is built from 18 residues. Germline trimming cut 2 bases from V and 2 bases from J; bases unmatched to any gene: 15.

The CDR3 nucleotides read TGTGCCAGCAACAGGGGAACCACAGATACGCAGTATTTT. Residues: CASNRGTTDTQYF. This chain uses TRBV28 with TRBJ2-3; 7 bases map to TRBD1. Germline lookup yields CDR1 MDHEN and CDR2 SYDVKM. There are 13 residues in the CDR3. V was pared by 7 bases and J by 2 bases, with 3 bases of the junction left unmatched.

The chain links TRBV9 to TRBJ2-5, with D maybe TRBD1 (5 bases). The CDR3 is 15 amino acids. Germline-derived CDR1 and CDR2 are SGDLS and YYNGEE. Trimming left V 0 bases short and J 1 base short, with 10 bases between. The CDR3 here is CASSVASGIQETQYF. In DNA form, the CDR3 reads TGTGCCAGCAGCGTAGCTTCAGGGATCCAAGAGACCCAGTACTTC.

Details on this clonotype: A read error is possible here, since a much larger clone lies one base away. The V call is TRBV5-1, the J call TRBJ2-5, with 9 positions matching TRBD2. The V and J ends lost 7 bases and 2 bases, in that order; junction bases with no gene match: 9. In germline, CDR1 is SGHRS, CDR2 YFSETQ. The CDR3 has 15 residues. This CDR3 is CASGTQRGAQETQYF. DNA of the CDR3: TGCGCCAGCGGCACCCAGCGGGGGGCTCAAGAGACCCAGTACTTC.

In regard to this clonotype: This sequence may be a read error, since a much larger clone differs from it by one base. V and J are TRBV6-1 and TRBJ2-3, with no clear D. The CDR3 is 13 amino acids. Germline-derived CDR1 and CDR2 are MNHNS and SASEGT. The CDR3 DNA follows: TGTGCCGGCAGTGAATTGGCCGCGGATACGCAGTATTTT. It is translated as CAGSELAADTQYF.

The rearrangement links TRBV29-1 to TRBJ2-7; D is unresolved. CDR3 length: 14 amino acids. The ends were cut back, 5 bases at V and 0 bases at J, with 14 bases in the middle. Germline assignment: CDR1 SQVTM and CDR2 ANQGSEA. This chain's CDR3 is CSVLLMVSSYEQYF. The CDR3 DNA is TGCAGCGTTCTCTTGATGGTGAGCTCCTACGAGCAGTACTTC.

This chain connects TRBV20-1 to TRBJ2-1, with 9 bases lining up with TRBD2. The J call may be incorrect, as the DNA end agrees better with TRBJ2-7. This CDR3 has 15 amino acids. Germline CDR1 DFQATT, CDR2 SNEGSKA (reference sequence). CDR3 nucleotides: TGCAGTGCATTCAGCGGGGGGAGCTCCTACAATGAGCAGTACTTC. Encoded protein: CSAFSGGSSYNEQYF.

The chain employs TRBV6-5 and TRBJ2-2, with no clear D. This CDR3 contains 16 residues. Germline loops: CDR1 MNHEY, CDR2 SVGAGI. Trimming stripped 3 bases from V and 2 bases from J, with 13 bases between. CDR3: CASSYLTVDNTGELFF. DNA for the CDR3: TGTGCCAGCAGTTATCTAACTGTGGATAACACCGGGGAGCTGTTTTTT.

This clonotype was recorded many times. This chain connects TRBV20-1 to TRBJ1-5; D perhaps matches TRBD1 (6 bases). Germline loops: CDR1 DFQATT, CDR2 SNEGSKA (reference sequence). Deletions cut 0 bases from V and 12 bases from J, with 15 bases between. CDR3 size: 13 residues. The CDR3: CSARERNRELQHF. The CDR3 coding sequence is TGCAGTGCTAGAGAAAGGAACAGGGAGCTCCAGCATTTT.

The table lists this clonotype with many counts. This chain joins TRBV9 and TRBJ1-5, with TRBD1 as a possible D gene (5 bases). Germline V CDR1 and CDR2: SGDLS, YYNGEE. Trimming shortened V by 0 bases and J by 5 bases, and 9 bases separated the two germline ends. The CDR3 has 14 residues. DNA for the CDR3: TGTGCCAGCAGCGTAGGGAGGGGTCATCAGCCCCAGCATTTT. This gives the protein CASSVGRGHQPQHF.